These T cell receptor beta chains were read from a single sample in a study of cytomegalovirus exposure and HLA in healthy donors. Some clones are missing from TCRdb's copy, which holds only in-frame ones; the method was immunoSEQ multiplex PCR. The top ten hold about 0.76% of the sample, which has around 130,000 clones, around 81% seen once. Sequences were obtained from PBMCs. Receptors were obtained from a man younger than 30 in good health and CMV-seronegative. CDR3s include the opening cysteine and the closing phenylalanine or tryptophan. A D gene is named only where the DNA matches it firmly. Clone size appears in some rows only: once, few, many, or a class for an expanded clone.

D gene,J gene,V gene,clone size,CDR3 protein,CDR3 DNA
TRBD2,TRBJ2-1,TRBV9,NA,CASSVGLAGGLSYNEQFF,TGTGCCAGCAGCGTAGGGCTAGCGGGGGGCCTCTCCTACAATGAGCAGTTCTTC
NA,TRBJ1-1,TRBV19,NA,CASSSGGGFEAFF,TGTGCCAGTAGTTCCGGGGGGGGATTTGAAGCTTTCTTT
TRBD2,TRBJ2-5,TRBV4-3,NA,CASSQDFLGREQYF,TGCGCCAGCAGCCAAGATTTCCTCGGGAGGGAGCAGTACTTC
NA,TRBJ1-2,TRBV7-9,NA,CASSLRSGRRLYGYTF,TGTGCCAGCAGCCTCAGGAGCGGGCGCCGTCTCTATGGCTACACCTTC
NA,TRBJ2-1,TRBV7-2,NA,CASSLYQGNEQFF,TGTGCCAGCAGCTTATACCAGGGAAATGAGCAGTTCTTC
TRBD1,TRBJ1-1,TRBV19,NA,CASRNRDRNTEAFF,TGTGCCAGTAGGAACCGGGACAGGAACACTGAAGCTTTCTTT
NA,TRBJ2-7,TRBV5-1,NA,CASSLERNEQYF,TGCGCCAGCAGCTTGGAGAGGAACGAGCAGTACTTC
NA,TRBJ1-1,TRBV19,NA,CASRGGNTEAFF,TGTGCCAGTAGAGGGGGGAACACTGAAGCTTTCTTT
NA,TRBJ1-2,TRBV7-9,NA,CASSLGDILDGYTF,TGTGCCAGCAGCTTAGGAGACATTTTAGACGGCTACACCTTC
NA,TRBJ1-1,TRBV27,NA,CASSFGQGLNTEAFF,TGTGCCAGCAGTTTTGGACAAGGATTGAACACTGAAGCTTTCTTT
NA,TRBJ1-5,TRBV7-2,NA,CASSSGPVQPQHF,TGTGCCAGCAGCTCCGGTCCGGTTCAGCCCCAGCATTTT
NA,TRBJ1-5,TRBV30,NA,CAWEDGHNQPQHF,TGTGCCTGGGAAGACGGACACAATCAGCCCCAGCATTTT
TRBD2,TRBJ2-1,TRBV5-6,NA,CASKAGAYNEQFF,TGTGCCAGCAAAGCGGGGGCCTACAATGAGCAGTTCTTC
TRBD2,TRBJ2-7,TRBV7-2,NA,CASSLGLALGYEQYF,TGTGCCAGCAGTCTCGGACTAGCGCTGGGATACGAGCAGTACTTC
NA,TRBJ1-2,TRBV28,NA,CASFGEYGYTF,TGTGCCAGCTTCGGGGAATATGGCTACACCTTC
NA,TRBJ1-6,TRBV21-1,once,CASNRDGGNSPLHF,TGTGCCAGTAACAGGGACGGCGGAAATTCACCCCTCCACTTT
NA,TRBJ1-4,TRBV10-3,NA,CAIRGTGNEKLFF,TGTGCCATCAGGGGCACAGGGAACGAAAAACTGTTTTTT